The source of this TCR beta chain is a study of T-cell reconstitution after alpha-beta-depleted transplantation in children. Unique molecular identifiers were incorporated during preparation of the TCRbeta library. A single record per CDR3 protein comes from TCRdb applying MiXCR to the PCR reads. The repertoire has 580,000 or so distinct CDR3 sequences, around 23% of them found once; the top ten carry around an eighth. CDR1 MNHEY and CDR2 SVGEGT come from the germline V gene. This CDR3 has 12 residues. Trimming left V 5 bases short and J 5 bases short, with 9 bases between. This clonotype was seen at least ten times.

This rearrangement joins TRBV6-2 or TRBV6-3 to TRBJ2-5; no clear D. The sequences come from PBMCs, mostly from graft donor cells, collected 360 days after TCRalphabeta/CD19-depleted stem cell transplant. This sequence originates from a boy in the first two years of life who had a stem cell transplant for acute myeloid leukemia, so the T cells may come from the graft donor. CDR3 in DNA: TGTGCCAGCAGTCGGACGGGTGAGACCCAGTACTTC. It is translated as CASSRTGETQYF.